This T cell receptor beta chain was sequenced in a study of human T cells and chemical hapten exposure. The time point here: pre-sensitization, week 0. Treatment of the sample: therapeutic diphenylcyclopropenone sensitization with weekly scalp DPC. TCRdb re-called the RACE reads through MiXCR, storing one row per CDR3 protein. Of over 300,000 distinct CDR3 sequences listed, 5.1% are singletons. The germline CDR1 and CDR2 sequences are SGHDT and YYEEEE. This CDR3 spans 16 amino acids. V lost 5 bases, J lost 0 bases, and 6 bases stayed unmatched. This specimen consisted of whole blood, obtained in connection with sensitization to the hapten diphenylcyclopropenone (DPC). This TCR derives from a woman in her 50s with alopecia areata. Some clones in this sample may be carry-over from other donors' samples. This chain links TRBV5-6 with TRBJ1-4; 8 bases map to TRBD1. The CDR3 region is CASRSDRGATNEKLFF. CDR3 coding DNA: TGTGCCAGCAGGTCTGACAGGGGAGCAACTAATGAAAAACTGTTTTTT.